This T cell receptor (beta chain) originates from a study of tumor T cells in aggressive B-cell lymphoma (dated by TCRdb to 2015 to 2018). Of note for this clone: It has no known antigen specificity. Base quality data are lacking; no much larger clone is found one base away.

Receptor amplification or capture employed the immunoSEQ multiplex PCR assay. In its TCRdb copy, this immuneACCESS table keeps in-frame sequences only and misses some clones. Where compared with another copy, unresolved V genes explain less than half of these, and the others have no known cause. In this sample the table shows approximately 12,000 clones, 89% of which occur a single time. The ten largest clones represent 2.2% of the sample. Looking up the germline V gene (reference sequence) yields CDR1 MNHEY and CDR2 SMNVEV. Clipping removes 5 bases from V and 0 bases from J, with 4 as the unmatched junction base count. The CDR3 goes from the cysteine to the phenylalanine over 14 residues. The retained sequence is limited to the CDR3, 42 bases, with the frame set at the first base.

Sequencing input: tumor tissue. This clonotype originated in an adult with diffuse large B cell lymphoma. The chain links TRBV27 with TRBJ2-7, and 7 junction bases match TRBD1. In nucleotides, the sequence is TGTGCCAGCAGTCCCAGGGGGAGCTCCTACGAGCAGTACTTC. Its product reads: CASSPRGSSYEQYF.